The present TCR beta chain was sequenced within a study of blood T cells in healthy people across ages. Study findings and constraints: For the donors, CMV status was unknown and possibly confounded expanded clonotype changes.

This CDR3 has 11 residues. V was clipped by 6 bases and J by 6 bases, with 8 bases between them. The germline V gene encodes CDR1 ENHRY and CDR2 SYGVKD. This clonotype was seen only once. The antigen is unknown. Through a sample-barcoded 5' primer and a J-beta primer mix, a second PCR was run for roughly 7 to 11 cycles. TCRdb processed the 5' RACE reads anew with MiXCR; each CDR3 protein has one entry. Seen here are 920,000 or so distinct CDR3 sequences, 45% observed once, and the top ten hold approximately 17%. A minimum of 5 micrograms of total RNA was extracted per sample. This TCR was recovered from a woman in her sixties in good health. This chain joins TRBV10-3 and TRBJ1-1, with no clear D. The source material was blood. The CDR3 reads CAISRDAEAFF. CDR3 sequence (DNA): TGTGCCATCAGCCGAGACGCTGAAGCTTTCTTT.